Following are 18 T cell receptor beta chains from one sample sequenced in a study of T cells in Graves' hyperthyroidism and ophthalmopathy. Amplification of TCR beta CDR3 regions was performed using RNA transcripts as template. With the HTBI primer set, the TCR CDR3 went through a first round of RT-PCR. One entry per CDR3 protein, called by TCRdb with MiXCR from the multiplex PCR reads. The sample carries about 260,000 distinct CDR3 sequences, 22% recorded once. What was sequenced was blood. The source of these receptors is a man aged 30 to 45 with Graves' ophthalmopathy.

This rearrangement joins TRBV28 to TRBJ1-3; D ambiguous. Germline CDR1 MDHEN, CDR2 SYDVKM. The CDR3 extends over 16 amino acids. The germline V and J ends were trimmed by 2 bases and 0 bases, with 11 bases remaining between them. CDR3 bases: TGTGCCAGCAGTTTAATCCCTCCTTACTCTGGAAACACCATATATTTT. Encoded protein: CASSLIPPYSGNTIYF.

About this clonotype: Its ends do not fully match the called genes, so a read error is possible. This chain's CDR3 is CSVVVQGDHPQHF. The CDR3 DNA is TGCAGCGTTGTAGTACAGGGGGATCATCCCCAGCATTTT. The rearrangement uses TRBV29-1 and TRBJ1-5, with TRBD1 identical over 8 bases. The CDR3 runs to 13 residues. CDR1 is SQVTM and CDR2 is ANQGSEA in the germline V gene.

This clonotype was counted many times. This chain joins TRBV7-8 and TRBJ2-7; D ambiguous. V was shortened by 2 bases and J by 6 bases, with 11 bases between the two germline ends. The CDR3 length is 13 residues. Per germline, CDR1 SGHVS and CDR2 FQNEAQ. This CDR3 reads CASSLNRGGEQYF. Here the CDR3 DNA reads TGTGCCAGCAGCTTAAATCGTGGCGGCGAGCAGTACTTC.

This clonotype showed up just a few times. The rearrangement joins TRBV20-1 to TRBJ1-1, with 7 bases fitting TRBD1. CDR1 and CDR2 from the germline V gene are DFQATT and SNEGSKA (reference sequence). The CDR3 runs to 12 residues. With V trimmed by 4 bases and J by 11 bases, 10 bases remained unmatched. As DNA, the CDR3 is TGCAGTGCTAACAGGGGCCGCGAAAGGGCTTTCTTT. Translating gives CSANRGRERAFF.

The rearrangement uses TRBV6-1 and TRBJ2-5, with 10 bases fitting TRBD1. V dropped 6 bases and J dropped 0; count of bases not matched to a gene: 4. CDR1 and CDR2 from the germline V gene are MNHNS and SASEGT. There are 15 residues in the CDR3. CDR3 amino acids: CASRGTGVHQETQYF. DNA of the CDR3: TGTGCCAGCAGGGGGACAGGGGTCCACCAAGAGACCCAGTACTTC.

This chain connects TRBV20-1 to TRBJ1-1; D uncertain. Trimming took off 3 bases at V and 3 bases at J, with 11 bases between the two ends. Germline V gene lookup returns CDR1 DFQATT and CDR2 SNEGSKA (reference sequence). The CDR3 spans 13 residues. CDR3 loop: CSASVAPDTEAFF. CDR3 DNA: TGCAGTGCTAGTGTCGCCCCGGACACTGAAGCTTTCTTT.

This clonotype was seen many times. This chain connects TRBV30 to TRBJ2-2, with D uncertain. Germline lookup yields CDR1 GTSNPN and CDR2 SVGIG (reference sequence). This CDR3 is 11 amino acids long. V gave up 3 bases and J gave up 8 bases, with 7 bases separating them. The chain's CDR3 is CAWRSLGELFF. The CDR3 region has the DNA TGTGCCTGGAGAAGTCTGGGGGAGCTGTTTTTT.

This clonotype was counted only a few times. V and J are TRBV27 and TRBJ1-6; D uncertain. This CDR3 region has 13 residues. The V gene lost 8 bases and the J gene lost 7 bases, with 12 bases spanning the gap. Germline V gives CDR1 MNHEY, CDR2 SMNVEV (reference sequence). The DNA of the CDR3 is TGTGCCAGCTCCCCCTCGCGGAATTCACCCCTCCACTTT. This codes for CASSPSRNSPLHF.

This clonotype appeared many times. The chain recombines TRBV3-1 with TRBJ1-2; D is undetermined. The germline V and J ends were trimmed by 1 base and 6 bases, with 9 bases remaining between them. Germline V gives CDR1 LGHDT, CDR2 YNNKEL (reference sequence). The CDR3 spans 13 residues. DNA of the CDR3: TGTGCCAGCAGCCAAGGGCGGCGCGATGGCTACACCTTC. It specifies CASSQGRRDGYTF.

The chain uses TRBV20-1 and TRBJ2-1; 11 nucleotides agree with TRBD2. CDR1 is DFQATT, CDR2 SNEGSKA, per germline (reference sequence). V lost 7 bases and J lost 2; bases outside the gene matches: 7. This CDR3 is 15 amino acids long. The CDR3 region is CSVLPTSGTYNEQFF. Here the CDR3 DNA reads TGCAGTGTTCTTCCGACTAGCGGGACCTACAATGAGCAGTTCTTC.

This clonotype has a count of ten or more. This chain uses TRBV9 with TRBJ2-7; D gene unclear. The V and J ends lost 0 bases and 3 bases respectively, with 10 bases between them. The CDR3 consists of 14 residues. Germline V gene lookup returns CDR1 SGDLS and CDR2 YYNGEE. The CDR3 loop is CASSVESAGYEQYF. CDR3 bases: TGTGCCAGCAGCGTAGAAAGCGCCGGCTACGAGCAGTACTTC.

This clonotype was recorded many times. The J gene is TRBJ2-1, the V gene TRBV20-1; 9 nucleotides line up with TRBD2. CDR3 length: 16 residues. Germline CDR1 is DFQATT and CDR2 is SNEGSKA (reference sequence). Trimming removed 0 bases from V and 1 base from J; junction bases left unmatched: 4. Written as DNA, the CDR3 is TGCAGTGCTAGAGAAACGACTAGCGGTTCCTACAATGAGCAGTTCTTC. This encodes CSARETTSGSYNEQFF.

This clonotype was counted ten times or more. V gene TRBV12-3 or TRBV12-4 combines with J gene TRBJ1-2; the D gene is possibly TRBD1 (6 bases). Trimming stripped 5 bases from V and 5 bases from J, with 15 bases between. CDR3 length: 14 amino acids. In DNA, the CDR3 is TGTGCCAGCAGTCCTACAGGGTCGGGTTATGGCTACACCTTC. Translation gives CASSPTGSGYGYTF.

The V call is TRBV19, the J call TRBJ2-7, with a tentative D call TRBD2 (6 bases). Between the trimmed V and J ends, which lost 1 base and 5 bases, there was a span of 15 bases. Germline assignment: CDR1 LNHDA and CDR2 SQIVND (reference sequence). The CDR3 totals 15 residues. CDR3 region: CASSIVGGAVNEQYF. The CDR3 DNA sequence: TGTGCCAGTAGTATAGTCGGGGGAGCGGTCAACGAGCAGTACTTC. The whole variable domain, remainder taken from reference TRBV19 and TRBJ2-7, is DGGITQSPKYLFRKEGQNVTLSCEQNLNHDAMYWYRQDPGQGLRLIYYSQIVNDFQKGDIAEGYSVSREKKESFPLTVTSAQKNPTAFYLCASSIVGGAVNEQYFGPGTRLTVT.

The CDR3 loop reads CASTLGFGLETQYF. The CDR3 coding sequence is TGTGCCAGCACCCTGGGGTTCGGGTTGGAGACCCAGTACTTC. The chain has TRBV28 and TRBJ2-5; D gene ambiguous. Germline V gene lookup returns CDR1 MDHEN and CDR2 SYDVKM. Trimming removed 7 bases at V and 5 bases at J, with 17 bases between. This CDR3 region has 14 residues.

DNA for the CDR3: TGTGCCAGCACCACGGGACAGAACACTGAAGCTTTCTTT. Amino acid sequence: CASTTGQNTEAFF. The chain has TRBV12-3 or TRBV12-4 and TRBJ1-1; maybe TRBD1 (6 bases). The V gene lost 7 bases and the J gene lost 1 base, with 10 bases spanning the gap. The length of the CDR3 is 13 residues.

The rearrangement uses TRBV28 and TRBJ2-7; perhaps TRBD1 as D (6 bases). Per the germline V gene, CDR1 is MDHEN and CDR2 is SYDVKM. V lost 6 bases, J lost 9 bases, and 15 bases lay in between. This CDR3 has 12 residues. CDR3 nucleotides: TGTGCCAGCAGCCTCAGGGGCGAGTGGCAGTACTTC. It codes for CASSLRGEWQYF.

This clonotype was counted only a few times. The rearrangement joins TRBV11-2 to TRBJ2-7, with D unresolved. The germline gives CDR1 SGHAT, CDR2 FQNNGV. The CDR3 sequence is 15 residues long. Trimming stripped 1 base from V and 0 bases from J, with 10 bases between. The CDR3 nucleotides are TGTGCCAGCAGCTTAGGGTCAGTTTTCTCCTACGAGCAGTACTTC. Protein sequence: CASSLGSVFSYEQYF.